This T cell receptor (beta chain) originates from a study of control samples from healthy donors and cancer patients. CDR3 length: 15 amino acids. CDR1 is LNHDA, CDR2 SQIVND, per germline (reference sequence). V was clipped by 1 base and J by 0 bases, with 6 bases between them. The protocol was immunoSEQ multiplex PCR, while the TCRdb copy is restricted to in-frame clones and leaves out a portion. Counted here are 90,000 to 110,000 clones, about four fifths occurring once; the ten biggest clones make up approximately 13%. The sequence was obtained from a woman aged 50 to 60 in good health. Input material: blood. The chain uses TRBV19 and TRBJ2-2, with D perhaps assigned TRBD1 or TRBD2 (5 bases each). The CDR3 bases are TGTGCCAGTAGTATAGGGGGACCGAACACCGGGGAGCTGTTTTTT. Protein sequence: CASSIGGPNTGELFF. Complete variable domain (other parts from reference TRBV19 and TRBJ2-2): DGGITQSPKYLFRKEGQNVTLSCEQNLNHDAMYWYRQDPGQGLRLIYYSQIVNDFQKGDIAEGYSVSREKKESFPLTVTSAQKNPTAFYLCASSIGGPNTGELFFGEGSRLTVL.